The rows below give T cell receptor beta chains drawn from one sample of a study of T-cell reconstitution after alpha-beta-depleted transplantation in children. TCRdb fed the PCR reads into MiXCR, producing one record per CDR3 protein. The sample carries a few hundred thousand distinct CDR3 sequences, about a tenth recorded once. Sequencing was performed on PBMCs from the stem cell graft donor, taken from the stem cell graft. These receptors originate from a human donor who donated a stem cell graft to a child with acute lymphoblastic leukemia. CDR3s leave out the opening cysteine and the closing phenylalanine or tryptophan.

v_call | cdr3_aa
TRBV4-1 | ASARGAEQF
TRBV7-9 | ASVPRTTYEQY
TRBV20-1 | SATLPGPHNEQF
TRBV28 | ASSSGLAGAEQY
TRBV11-2 | ASARRGSTGELF
TRBV3-1 | ANSQDPRNEQF
TRBV12-3/TRBV12-4 | ASSSWTGTGTSGTDNEQF
TRBV5-1 | ASSLGTDSYNEQF
TRBV20-1 | SARGGSGSYGTDTQY
TRBV6-2/TRBV6-3 | ASSYSRDSYYEQY
TRBV27 | ASSYGENTGELF
TRBV4-3 | ASSHPTFDRSSYNEQF
TRBV20-1 | SASDLAYNEQF
TRBV5-1 | ASSLVSTSGPYNEQF
TRBV3-1 | ASSQVTSGKDIQY
TRBV11-2 | ASSLDSSGSLGNEQF
TRBV4-1 | ASSQGPRALDGYT
TRBV7-2 | ASSLLVRTEAF
TRBV5-5 | ASSSPGRISEKLF
TRBV28 | ASSESTYEQY
TRBV4-1 | ASTAGQGTYEQY
TRBV12-3/TRBV12-4 | ASSKTTGLGEKLF
TRBV19 | ASTPVWNTEAF
TRBV7-2 | ASSFQLAGTETQY
TRBV5-1 | ASSIGTSGYEQY
TRBV7-2 | ASSPSWASGRAGELF
TRBV7-2 | ASSYLTGGFRETQY
TRBV25-1 | ASRLGGGGETQY
TRBV4-1 | ASSQERSSGSF